The clone carrying this TCR beta chain has only a few counts. Antigen specificity is unknown. This entry belongs to a study of post-analysis software for immune sequencing data. The overall study: Some patients lacked subtype; others had relapsing-remitting, secondary progressive or progressive-relapsing disease. General observations from the study: Samples prepared in the same batch strongly co-clustered by F measure. Compared with controls, patients showed significantly lower normalized Chao1 diversity. When patients were compared with controls, a handful of TRBV segments were more frequent, TRBV5-6, TRBV5-1 and TRBV20-1 among them.

Germline V gene data show CDR1 as DFQATT and CDR2 as SNEGSKA (reference sequence). The V and J ends lost 0 bases and 3 bases respectively, with 13 bases between them. The CDR3 has 15 amino acids. cDNA libraries for TCR beta contained unique molecular identifiers. Input amounts of roughly 1 to 10 million T cells were used. These gave around 500,000 cDNA molecules, so each molecule approximated one T cell. TCRdb ran MiXCR on the PCR reads and lists one entry per CDR3 protein. Of roughly 730,000 distinct CDR3 sequences listed, 25% to 30% are singletons. V usage is TRBV20-1 and J usage is TRBJ2-3; no reliable D call. Sequenced sample: blood. The clonotype was recovered from a girl under 18 with multiple sclerosis. CDR3 sequence: CSAREGNTWTDTQYF. Here the CDR3 DNA reads TGCAGTGCTAGAGAAGGCAATACGTGGACAGATACGCAGTATTTT.